This passage covers 24 T cell receptor beta chains from one sample sequenced in a study of shared clonotypes between healthy human individuals. Only in-frame clones appear in the TCRdb table, and some are missing; sequencing was by immunoSEQ multiplex PCR. This sample carries millions of clones, 85% to 95% of them seen once, and the ten largest clones take 1.1%. CD45RO-negative, CCR7-selected cells formed the naive CD8 fraction, which excluded terminally differentiated effector memory CD45RA+ cells. The specimen was naive CD8+ T cells sorted from blood. These receptors were taken from a man aged 18 to 29 in good health.

Turning to this clone: In the same sample, other DNA sequences code for this CDR3. This chain uses TRBV6-5 with TRBJ1-1, with 7 bases aligning to TRBD1. V dropped 0 bases and J dropped 4; count of bases not matched to a gene: 2. The CDR3 is 14 residues long. Germline V gene lookup returns CDR1 MNHEY and CDR2 SVGAGI. In DNA, the CDR3 is TGTGCCAGCAGTTACTCTCAGGGGGGCACTGAAGCTTTCTTT. This gives the protein CASSYSQGGTEAFF.

The V and J genes are TRBV13 and TRBJ2-7; 7 bases line up with TRBD2. Trimming removed 1 base from V and 6 bases from J; junction bases left unmatched: 3. This CDR3 is 13 amino acids long. Germline V CDR1 and CDR2: PRHDT, FYEKMQ (reference sequence). Here the CDR3 reads CASSLEGGSEQYF. The CDR3 bases are TGTGCCAGCAGCTTAGAGGGCGGGAGCGAGCAGTACTTC.

This rearrangement joins TRBV5-1 to TRBJ2-2; D not certain. V was trimmed by 0 bases and J by 7 bases, leaving 7 bases between them. The CDR3 is made up of 13 amino acids. Germline V gives CDR1 SGHRS, CDR2 YFSETQ. CDR3 sequence: CASSLVASGELFF. Written as DNA, the CDR3 is TGCGCCAGCAGCTTGGTCGCCAGCGGGGAGCTGTTTTTT.

The CDR3 reads CASSFGDSHAFF. The CDR3 DNA sequence: TGTGCCAGCAGCTTCGGGGACAGCCACGCTTTCTTT. This chain connects TRBV5-4 to TRBJ1-1, with 7 bases fitting TRBD1. CDR1 and CDR2 (germline): SGHNT, YYREEE (reference sequence). The CDR3 extends over 12 amino acids. The V segment lost 2 bases and the J segment 11 bases; nucleotides outside the gene matches: 6.

This clone has a single count. The chain combines TRBV28 with TRBJ1-3, with a possible D match to TRBD1 (5 bases). With 4 bases removed from V and 2 bases from J, the gap between germline ends came to 15 bases. The CDR3 length is 16 residues. Germline loops: CDR1 MDHEN, CDR2 SYDVKM. CDR3 region: CASSSPAGTPGNTIYF. The CDR3, as DNA: TGTGCCAGCAGTTCGCCAGCCGGGACGCCTGGAAACACCATATATTTT. Full variable domain (outside the CDR3, taken from reference TRBV28 and TRBJ1-3): DVKVTQSSRYLVKRTGEKVFLECVQDMDHENMFWYRQDPGLGLRLIYFSYDVKMKEKGDIPEGYSVSREKKERFSLILESASTNQTSMYLCASSSPAGTPGNTIYFGEGSWLTVV.

This clone was found once. The chain couples TRBV9 to TRBJ2-2, with 10 bases identical to TRBD2. Germline CDR1 reads SGDLS; CDR2 reads YYNGEE. Losses at the gene ends were 0 bases for V and 3 bases for J; bases not matched to a gene: 8. The CDR3 runs to 18 residues. CDR3: CASSVEALAGADTGELFF. Here the CDR3 DNA reads TGTGCCAGCAGCGTAGAGGCGCTAGCGGGAGCCGACACCGGGGAGCTGTTTTTT.

The chain recombines TRBV18 with TRBJ2-1; D ambiguous. This CDR3 contains 12 residues. The V end was cut by 1 base, the J end by 6 bases, with 4 bases between. CDR1 is KGHSH, CDR2 LQKENI, per germline. The CDR3 coding sequence is TGTGCCAGCTCACCACAAAGCAATGAGCAGTTCTTC. This sequence encodes CASSPQSNEQFF. The variable domain in full, completed from reference TRBV18 and TRBJ2-1, reads NAGVMQNPRHLVRRRGQEARLRCSPMKGHSHVYWYRQLPEEGLKFMVYLQKENIIDESGMPKERFSAEFPKEGPSILRIQQVVRGDSAAYFCASSPQSNEQFFGPGTRLTVL.

CDR3 bases: TGTGCCAGCAGCTTTGGAACTGGGGAAGCCAACGTCCTGACTTTC. Translated: CASSFGTGEANVLTF. The chain uses TRBV6-5 and TRBJ2-6; D is uncertain. The CDR3 totals 15 residues. Germline V gives CDR1 MNHEY, CDR2 SVGAGI. V was pared by 6 bases and J by 7 bases, with 16 bases between.

The V call is TRBV27, the J call TRBJ2-7; D may be TRBD2 (5 bases). V lost 3 bases to trimming and J lost 5 bases, with 23 bases between them. This CDR3 is built from 17 residues. Germline V gives CDR1 MNHEY, CDR2 SMNVEV (reference sequence). This CDR3 is CASSLLSPDGIVHEQYF. CDR3 bases: TGTGCCAGCAGTTTGCTCAGCCCGGACGGGATTGTCCACGAGCAGTACTTC.

Remarks on this clone: Other DNA sequences within the sample encode an identical CDR3. The genes are TRBV28 and TRBJ2-7; no clear D gene. Germline V CDR1 and CDR2: MDHEN, SYDVKM. CDR3 length equals 13 residues. The V gene lost 2 bases and the J gene lost 3 bases, with 8 bases spanning the gap. CDR3 region: CASSLGVGYEQYF. The DNA for the CDR3 is TGTGCCAGCAGTTTAGGGGTCGGCTACGAGCAGTACTTC.

This chain links TRBV13 with TRBJ2-2, with 13 bases matching TRBD2. The trim removed 3 bases at V and 3 bases at J, leaving 7 bases unmatched. Germline-derived CDR1 and CDR2 are PRHDT and FYEKMQ (reference sequence). The length of the CDR3 is 18 residues. The CDR3 protein is CASSLWTSGSTDTGELFF. CDR3 DNA: TGTGCCAGCAGCTTGTGGACTAGCGGGAGTACGGACACCGGGGAGCTGTTTTTT.

The rearrangement joins TRBV5-4 to TRBJ2-3, with D perhaps TRBD2 (6 bases). This CDR3 is built from 13 residues. V was clipped by 0 bases and J by 5 bases, with 7 bases between them. In germline, CDR1 is SGHNT, CDR2 YYREEE (reference sequence). As DNA, the CDR3 is TGTGCCAGCAGCTTGGGGGGGGAAGATACGCAGTATTTT. Amino acid sequence: CASSLGGEDTQYF.

This chain connects TRBV14 to TRBJ2-3; D remains unclear. Deletions cut 0 bases from V and 0 bases from J, with 19 bases between. Germline V CDR1 and CDR2: SGHDN, FVKESK. This CDR3 region has 19 residues. The CDR3 DNA sequence: TGTGCCAGCAGCCAAGACTCCTGGTATTCGGCAGGTAGCACAGATACGCAGTATTTT. It encodes CASSQDSWYSAGSTDTQYF.

V usage is TRBV30 and J usage is TRBJ2-1; TRBD2 matches 7 bases. The CDR3 runs to 14 residues. Germline lookup yields CDR1 GTSNPN and CDR2 SVGIG (reference sequence). The trim removed 7 bases at V and 3 bases at J, leaving 9 bases unmatched. The CDR3 DNA follows: TGTGCCTATATGACTAGCACCAACTACAATGAGCAGTTCTTC. This sequence encodes CAYMTSTNYNEQFF.

This rearrangement joins TRBV7-3 to TRBJ1-1; D is perhaps TRBD1 (6 bases). Germline CDR1 and CDR2: SGHTA and FQGTGA. This CDR3 spans 12 amino acids. V dropped 2 bases and J dropped 11 bases, with 12 bases sitting between them. CDR3 coding DNA: TGTGCCAGCAGCTTATCGGGACATGGGGCTTTCTTT. Translation: CASSLSGHGAFF. The whole variable domain, filled in from reference TRBV7-3 and TRBJ1-1, reads GAGVSQTPSNKVTEKGKYVELRCDPISGHTALYWYRQSLGQGPEFLIYFQGTGAADDSGLPNDRFFAVRPEGSVSTLKIQRTERGDSAVYLCASSLSGHGAFFGQGTRLTVV.

This chain uses TRBV19 with TRBJ2-2, with D perhaps assigned TRBD1 or TRBD2 (5 bases each). CDR3 length: 15 amino acids. The germline CDR1 and CDR2 sequences are LNHDA and SQIVND (reference sequence). CDR3 loop: CAVTGTPENTGELFF. In DNA form, the CDR3 reads TGTGCAGTTACCGGGACCCCTGAGAACACCGGGGAGCTGTTTTTT.

The CDR3 sequence: CASSEGGLRGGEKLFF. The CDR3 nucleotides are TGTGCCAGCAGTGAAGGAGGGCTTCGGGGAGGTGAAAAACTGTTTTTT. The chain links TRBV2 to TRBJ1-4; unclear D gene. The CDR3 consists of 16 residues. Germline V CDR1 and CDR2: SNHLY, FYNNEI. V was shortened by 1 base and J by 7 bases, with 16 bases between the two germline ends.

This clone was observed once. The V and J genes are TRBV7-9 and TRBJ2-5; D possibly matches TRBD1 or TRBD2 (5 bases each). Germline-derived CDR1 and CDR2 are SEHNR and FQNEAQ (reference sequence). Trimming removed 3 bases at V and 4 bases at J, with 9 bases between. This CDR3 contains 13 residues. CDR3 nucleotide sequence: TGTGCCAGCAGCTTCCCAGGGACAGAGACCCAGTACTTC. Translating gives CASSFPGTETQYF.

This CDR3 is CASSPHGGHEQYF. CDR3 nucleotide sequence: TGTGCCAGCAGCCCCCACGGGGGACACGAGCAGTACTTC. J is TRBJ2-7 and V is TRBV9, with D tentatively TRBD2 (6 bases). Germline V gives CDR1 SGDLS, CDR2 YYNGEE. The ends were cut back, 4 bases at V and 5 bases at J, with 13 bases in the middle. This CDR3 comprises 13 residues.

This clone was detected once. This chain uses TRBV5-6 with TRBJ1-2; 9 positions agree with TRBD1. The CDR3 totals 14 residues. The germline V gene encodes CDR1 SGHDT and CDR2 YYEEEE. The ends lost 3 bases at V and 8 bases at J; junction bases unmatched: 8. The CDR3 DNA reads as TGTGCCAGCAGCTCCAAGGGACAGGGTTACGGCTACACCTTC. It translates to CASSSKGQGYGYTF.

There are a few counts of this clone. The chain employs TRBV5-4 and TRBJ2-5; D uncertain. Germline V CDR1 and CDR2: SGHNT, YYREEE (reference sequence). There are 11 residues in the CDR3. The V end lost 1 base, the J end lost 5 bases, and 3 bases lay between the germline ends. The CDR3 here is CASSLKETQYF. CDR3 DNA sequence: TGTGCCAGCAGCTTGAAGGAGACCCAGTACTTC.

The chain links TRBV5-6 to TRBJ2-1, with TRBD2 matching 14 bases. CDR1 is SGHDT, CDR2 YYEEEE, per germline. The length of the CDR3 is 16 residues. V was pared by 4 bases and J by 8 bases, with 8 bases of the junction left unmatched. The CDR3 DNA reads TGTGCCAGCAGCATAATGACTAGCGGGAGGGCCGATGAGCAGTTCTTC. It codes for CASSIMTSGRADEQFF.

The chain recombines TRBV6-1 with TRBJ2-7; possibly TRBD1 for D (5 bases). This CDR3 contains 15 residues. Germline CDR1 reads MNHNS; CDR2 reads SASEGT. V was cut by 6 bases and J by 6 bases, with 21 bases left in between. The CDR3 DNA follows: TGTGCCAGCAGAGAGAGACAGTCTGTGATCCCCGAGCAGTACTTC. This gives the protein CASRERQSVIPEQYF.

As for this clone: A read error may be the cause here, since a much bigger clone is one base away. The chain combines TRBV6-1 with TRBJ1-1; D is unresolved. V was trimmed by 2 bases and J by 3 bases, leaving 4 bases between them. CDR3 length equals 12 residues. Germline CDR1 is MNHNS and CDR2 is SASEGT. In nucleotides, the CDR3 is TGTGCCAGCAGTGAAAGGGACACTGAAGCTTTCTTT. It codes for CASSERDTEAFF.